These T cell receptor beta chains were read from a single sample in a study of shared clonotypes between healthy human individuals. Profiling relied on immunoSEQ multiplex PCR, and the TCRdb table lists in-frame clones only, not all of them. The sample has about 2.2 million clones; roughly 95% are singletons. The specimen was naive CD8+ T cells from PBMCs. These receptors were taken from a man between 18 and 35 years old in good health. Some clones in this sample may be carry-over from other donors' samples. The CDR3 runs from the conserved cysteine through the conserved F or W. Fields, in order: clone size, V gene, J gene, D gene, CDR3 protein, CDR3 DNA. The D gene is left open where the match is weak. Size tells how often a clone was seen (once, few, many) or the class of an expanded clone, and some rows leave it out.

-,TRBV4-3,TRBJ2-7,TRBD2,CASSPGLAGAFLF,TGCGCCAGCAGCCCGGGACTAGCGGGAGCATTCCTCTTC
-,TRBV14,TRBJ1-2,-,CASSQGTLITF,TGTGCCAGCAGCCAAGGGACCCTTATCACCTTC
-,TRBV5-4,TRBJ1-2,TRBD1,CASSRGTAVYHYGYTF,TGTGCCAGCAGCCGCGGGACAGCAGTCTACCACTATGGCTACACCTTC
-,TRBV27,TRBJ2-7,-,CASIGISPPRGSAAAWDEQYF,TGTGCCAGCATCGGAATTTCGCCGCCCAGGGGTAGCGCGGCAGCTTGGGACGAGCAGTACTTC
-,TRBV28,TRBJ2-1,-,CASTYGTSGAEQFF,TGTGCCAGCACTTACGGGACATCTGGGGCGGAACAGTTCTTC
-,TRBV6-4,TRBJ1-2,-,CASSEGQGKGYTF,TGTGCCAGCAGTGAAGGGCAGGGGAAAGGCTACACCTTC
-,TRBV7-9,TRBJ2-7,TRBD1,CASSLTAGGYEQYF,TGTGCCAGCAGCTTAACGGCAGGGGGCTACGAGCAGTACTTC
-,TRBV27,TRBJ2-3,-,CASSLNAGTYTDTQYF,TGTGCCAGCAGTTTAAACGCGGGGACATACACAGATACGCAGTATTTT
-,TRBV7-9,TRBJ1-6,-,CASSLSGTENSPLHF,TGTGCCAGCAGCTTATCTGGGACGGAAAATTCACCCCTCCACTTT
once,TRBV9,TRBJ1-1,-,CASSVGEGTNTEAFF,TGTGCCAGCAGCGTAGGGGAGGGGACGAACACTGAAGCTTTCTTT
-,TRBV7-9,TRBJ2-2,-,CASREGVAGELFF,TGTGCCAGCAGGGAAGGGGTCGCCGGGGAGCTGTTTTTT
-,TRBV9,TRBJ2-7,-,CASSVGTPASSYEQYF,TGTGCCAGCAGCGTAGGTACGCCGGCGAGCTCCTACGAGCAGTACTTC
-,TRBV11-2,TRBJ1-2,-,CASSLAYGNSPYGYTF,TGTGCCAGCAGCTTAGCGTACGGGAATAGCCCTTATGGCTACACCTTC
-,TRBV6-5,TRBJ2-5,-,CASSYSRGGPQETQYF,TGTGCCAGCAGTTACTCACGAGGGGGTCCCCAAGAGACCCAGTACTTC
-,TRBV7-9,TRBJ2-7,-,CASSIVSYEQYF,TGTGCCAGCAGTATCGTCTCCTACGAGCAGTACTTC
-,TRBV7-3,TRBJ2-1,-,CASSLRLGTYNEQFF,TGTGCCAGCAGCCTTCGACTTGGGACCTACAATGAGCAGTTCTTC
-,TRBV13,TRBJ2-3,TRBD2,CASSSRGLAATDTQYF,TGTGCCAGCAGCTCAAGGGGACTAGCGGCCACAGATACGCAGTATTTT
-,TRBV27,TRBJ1-2,TRBD1,CASSAGTGFGGYTF,TGTGCCAGCAGCGCCGGGACAGGATTTGGTGGCTACACCTTC
few,TRBV9,TRBJ2-1,TRBD2,CASSFIAGYNEQFF,TGTGCCAGCAGCTTTATAGCGGGCTACAATGAGCAGTTCTTC
-,TRBV25-1,TRBJ2-1,TRBD2,CASSELLADYNEQFF,TGTGCCAGCAGTGAATTACTAGCGGATTACAATGAGCAGTTCTTC
-,TRBV5-1,TRBJ2-7,-,CASSLGRGSYEQYF,TGCGCCAGCAGCTTGGGGCGCGGCTCCTACGAGCAGTACTTC
-,TRBV30,TRBJ1-1,TRBD1,CAWSPTGQEAFF,TGTGCCTGGAGCCCCACGGGACAGGAAGCTTTCTTT
-,TRBV18,TRBJ2-7,-,CASPTGLRKCSYEQYF,TGTGCCAGCCCAACGGGACTGCGTAAATGCTCCTACGAGCAGTACTTC
-,TRBV7-6,TRBJ1-1,TRBD1,CASSEDREGVLNTEAFF,TGTGCCAGCAGCGAGGACAGGGAGGGAGTATTAAACACTGAAGCTTTCTTT
-,TRBV5-6,TRBJ2-1,TRBD1,CASSSRTGLDEQFF,TGTGCCAGCAGCTCGAGGACAGGGTTAGATGAGCAGTTCTTC
-,TRBV7-9,TRBJ2-1,TRBD2,CASSPGTSGRGIYNEQFF,TGTGCCAGCAGCCCTGGGACTAGCGGGAGGGGGATTTACAATGAGCAGTTCTTC
-,TRBV11-1,TRBJ2-3,-,CASSFDGQSTDTQYF,TGTGCCAGCAGCTTCGACGGACAGAGCACAGATACGCAGTATTTT
-,TRBV11-2,TRBJ2-1,-,CASGLGTPYNEQFF,TGTGCCAGCGGACTTGGGACTCCATACAATGAGCAGTTCTTC
-,TRBV4-1,TRBJ2-5,-,CASKRGGGQLETQYF,TGCGCCAGCAAGAGAGGGGGGGGTCAGTTAGAGACCCAGTACTTC
-,TRBV2,TRBJ2-1,-,CAGGGGEQFF,TGTGCCGGGGGAGGGGGTGAGCAGTTCTTC
-,TRBV14,TRBJ2-3,TRBD2,CASSSSTSGRADTQYF,TGTGCCAGCAGCTCCTCGACTAGCGGGAGGGCAGATACGCAGTATTTT
-,TRBV30,TRBJ2-1,-,CAWTPYNEQFF,TGTGCCTGGACACCGTACAATGAGCAGTTCTTC
-,TRBV14,TRBJ2-7,-,CASSPGVGYGEQYF,TGTGCCAGCAGCCCCGGGGTAGGGTATGGGGAGCAGTACTTC
-,TRBV4-3,TRBJ2-3,-,CASSQAAPHADTQYF,TGCGCCAGCAGCCAAGCCGCGCCACACGCAGATACGCAGTATTTT
-,TRBV9,TRBJ2-5,-,CASSARGETQYF,TGTGCCAGCAGCGCCCGGGGGGAGACCCAGTACTTC
once,TRBV18,TRBJ2-3,TRBD2,CASSPRVGRGEDTQYF,TGTGCCAGCTCACCACGAGTCGGGAGGGGGGAAGATACGCAGTATTTT
-,TRBV2,TRBJ2-3,TRBD1,CASGDRGMGTDTQYF,TGTGCCAGCGGGGACAGGGGAATGGGCACAGATACGCAGTATTTT
-,TRBV28,TRBJ2-1,TRBD1,CASSAIGTEVYNEQFF,TGTGCCAGCAGTGCTATCGGGACAGAGGTATACAATGAGCAGTTCTTC
-,TRBV27,TRBJ2-2,-,CASSLGPVGELFF,TGTGCCAGCAGTTTAGGGCCTGTCGGGGAGCTGTTTTTT
-,TRBV15,TRBJ2-3,-,CATSSGARLSTDTQYF,TGTGCCACCAGCAGCGGGGCCCGCCTTAGCACAGATACGCAGTATTTT
once,TRBV19,TRBJ2-2,-,CASSIVTVNTGELFF,TGTGCCAGTAGTATAGTTACGGTGAACACCGGGGAGCTGTTTTTT
-,TRBV6-1,TRBJ2-7,TRBD2,CASSEIAGGSYEQYF,TGTGCCAGCAGTGAAATAGCGGGGGGTTCCTACGAGCAGTACTTC
-,TRBV7-9,TRBJ2-7,TRBD1,CASSIKLDRGRFEQYF,TGTGCCAGCAGCATAAAGCTTGACAGGGGGCGCTTCGAGCAGTACTTC
-,TRBV7-9,TRBJ1-4,-,CASSLGTPERGKLFF,TGTGCCAGCAGCTTAGGGACGCCTGAGAGGGGAAAACTGTTTTTT
-,TRBV6-6,TRBJ2-1,-,CASSYRQDEQFF,TGTGCCAGCAGTTACCGCCAAGATGAGCAGTTCTTC
-,TRBV7-2,TRBJ2-1,-,CASSLVDTSSYNEQFF,TGTGCCAGCAGCTTAGTAGATACAAGCTCCTACAATGAGCAGTTCTTC